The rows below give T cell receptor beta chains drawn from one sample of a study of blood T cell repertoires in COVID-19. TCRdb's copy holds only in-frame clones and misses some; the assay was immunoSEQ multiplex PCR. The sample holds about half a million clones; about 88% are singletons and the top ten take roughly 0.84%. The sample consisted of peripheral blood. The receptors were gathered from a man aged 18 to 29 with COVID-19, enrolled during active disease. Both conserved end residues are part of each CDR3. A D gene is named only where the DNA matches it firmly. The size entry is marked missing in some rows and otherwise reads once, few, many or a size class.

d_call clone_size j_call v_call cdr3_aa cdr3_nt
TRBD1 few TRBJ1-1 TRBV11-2 CASSLGQGMAEAFF TGTGCCAGCAGCTTGGGACAGGGAATGGCTGAAGCTTTCTTT
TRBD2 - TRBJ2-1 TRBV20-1 CSASRLAGPTYNEQFF TGCAGTGCTAGTCGACTAGCGGGACCCACCTACAATGAGCAGTTCTTC
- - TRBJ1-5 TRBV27 CASSLSNGGGQPQHF TGTGCCAGCAGTTTATCAAATGGCGGCGGGCAGCCCCAGCATTTT
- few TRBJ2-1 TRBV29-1 CSVDEGGTGNEQFF TGCAGCGTTGATGAGGGGGGGACGGGCAATGAGCAGTTCTTC
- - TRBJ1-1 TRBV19 CASSALGGNTEAFF TGTGCCAGTAGTGCGTTGGGGGGGAACACTGAAGCTTTCTTT
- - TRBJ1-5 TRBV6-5 CASSYSGDTNQPQHF TGTGCCAGCAGTTACTCGGGGGACACCAATCAGCCCCAGCATTTT
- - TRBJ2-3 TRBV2 CASSGRGVSTDTQYF TGTGCCAGCAGTGGACGCGGGGTTAGCACAGATACGCAGTATTTT
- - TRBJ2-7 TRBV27 CASRSPTQGYEQYF TGTGCCAGCCGATCACCTACACAGGGCTACGAGCAGTACTTC
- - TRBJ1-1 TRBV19 CASSRNLNTEAFF TGTGCCAGTAGTAGAAACTTGAACACTGAAGCTTTCTTT
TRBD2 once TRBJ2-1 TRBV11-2 CASSTAGTSGGEQFF TGTGCCAGCAGCACGGCCGGGACTAGCGGGGGGGAGCAGTTCTTC
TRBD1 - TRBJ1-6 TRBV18 CASSRQNRDRGNSPLHF TGTGCCAGCTCCCGTCAAAACCGGGACAGGGGAAATTCACCCCTCCACTTT
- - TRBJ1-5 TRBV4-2 CASSSQDLPNQPQHF TGTGCCAGCAGCTCACAGGACCTACCCAATCAGCCCCAGCATTTT
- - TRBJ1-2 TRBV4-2 CASSQVGGGQNYGYTF TGTGCCAGCAGCCAAGTGGGTGGCGGACAGAACTATGGCTACACCTTC
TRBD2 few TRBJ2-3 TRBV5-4 CASSRRLADTDTQYF TGTGCCAGCAGCCGGCGACTAGCGGACACAGATACGCAGTATTTT
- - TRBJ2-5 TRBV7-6 CASSLAGPNQLGTQYF TGTGCCAGCAGCTTAGCGGGGCCGAACCAACTGGGGACCCAGTACTTC
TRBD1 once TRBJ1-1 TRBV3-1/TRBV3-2 CASSHHGTGGNTEAFF TGTGCCAGCAGCCATCATGGGACAGGGGGCAACACTGAAGCTTTCTTT
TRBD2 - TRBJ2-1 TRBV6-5 CASSSGTSGDNEQFF TGTGCCAGTTCCTCCGGGACTAGCGGGGATAATGAGCAGTTCTTC
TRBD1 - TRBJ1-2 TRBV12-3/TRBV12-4 CASSPTGFYGYTF TGTGCCAGCAGTCCGACAGGGTTTTATGGCTACACCTTC
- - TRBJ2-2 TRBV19 CASTSPLIWGQSFSGELFF TGTGCCAGTACCTCCCCACTAATATGGGGGCAAAGTTTCTCGGGGGAGCTGTTTTTT
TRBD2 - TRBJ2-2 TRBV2 CASSETSGSYTGELFF TGTGCCAGCAGTGAAACTAGCGGGAGTTATACCGGGGAGCTGTTTTTT
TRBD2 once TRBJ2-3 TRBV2 CASRAFGTSEPDTQYF TGTGCCAGCAGGGCCTTCGGGACTAGCGAACCAGATACGCAGTATTTT
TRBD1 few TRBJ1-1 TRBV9 CASSVRDRGTEAFF TGTGCCAGCAGCGTACGGGACAGGGGCACTGAAGCTTTCTTT
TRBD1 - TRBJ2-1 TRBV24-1 CATSAPGTGGYNEQFF TGTGCCACCAGTGCTCCGGGGACAGGGGGTTACAATGAGCAGTTCTTC
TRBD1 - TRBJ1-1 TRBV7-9 CASSLRKDRRNTEAFF TGTGCCAGCAGCCTACGAAAGGACAGGAGGAACACTGAAGCTTTCTTT
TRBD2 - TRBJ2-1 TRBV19 CASSIAGGDNEQFF TGTGCCAGTAGTATAGCTGGGGGGGACAATGAGCAGTTCTTC
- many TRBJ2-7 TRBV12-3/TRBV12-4 CASRDTLSYEQYF TGTGCCAGCCGCGACACCCTCTCCTACGAGCAGTACTTC
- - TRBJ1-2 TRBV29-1 CSVGEEIPPRGGYTF TGCAGCGTGGGGGAGGAGATTCCCCCACGAGGTGGCTACACCTTC
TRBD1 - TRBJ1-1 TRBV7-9 CASRGLRDRVWDTEAFF TGTGCCAGCAGGGGCCTCCGGGACAGGGTGTGGGACACTGAAGCTTTCTTT
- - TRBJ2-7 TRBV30 CAWSVQRAGQYF TGTGCCTGGAGTGTACAGCGGGCTGGGCAGTACTTC
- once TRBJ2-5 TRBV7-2 CASSLGGSQETQYF TGTGCCAGCAGCTTAGGTGGCAGCCAAGAGACCCAGTACTTC
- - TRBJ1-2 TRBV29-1 CSVRGFTGLGYTF TGCAGCGTTAGGGGATTCACAGGGCTGGGCTACACCTTC
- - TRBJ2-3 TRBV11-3 CASSLGLSTDTQYF TGTGCCAGCAGCTTAGGACTAAGCACAGATACGCAGTATTTT
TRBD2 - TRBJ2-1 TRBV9 CASRPGLVNNEQFF TGTGCCAGCAGACCGGGACTAGTTAACAATGAGCAGTTCTTC
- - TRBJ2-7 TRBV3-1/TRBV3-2 CASSPPLAEGDEQYF TGTGCCAGCAGCCCTCCCCTAGCGGAGGGGGATGAGCAGTACTTC
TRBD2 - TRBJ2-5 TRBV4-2 CASSQNRLAGGQETQYF TGTGCCAGCAGCCAGAACCGACTAGCGGGGGGTCAAGAGACCCAGTACTTC
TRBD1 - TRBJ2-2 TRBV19 CASMGIPGQGNTGELFF TGTGCCAGTATGGGAATCCCGGGACAGGGAAACACCGGGGAGCTGTTTTTT
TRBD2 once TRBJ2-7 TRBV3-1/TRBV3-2 CASSRRTGTSHFF TGTGCCAGCAGCCGACGAACCGGGACTAGTCATTTCTTC
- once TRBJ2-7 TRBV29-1 CSVEDIGIGVGEQYF TGCAGCGTTGAAGATATCGGTATAGGGGTTGGCGAGCAGTACTTC
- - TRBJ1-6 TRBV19 CASSMDSQRLHF TGTGCCAGTAGTATGGACAGCCAACGCCTCCACTTT
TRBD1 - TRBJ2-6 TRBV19 CASSTGTGVSGANVLTF TGTGCCAGTTCCACCGGGACAGGAGTCTCTGGGGCCAACGTCCTGACTTTC
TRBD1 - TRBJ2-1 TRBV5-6 CASSSFQGAIEFF TGTGCCAGCAGCTCTTTCCAGGGGGCGATTGAGTTCTTC
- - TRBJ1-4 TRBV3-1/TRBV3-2 CASSQATGLTNEKLFF TGTGCCAGCAGCCAAGCTACAGGGTTAACTAATGAAAAACTGTTTTTT
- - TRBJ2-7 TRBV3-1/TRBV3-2 CASSQDWGVGTYEQYF TGTGCCAGCAGCCAAGACTGGGGGGTCGGTACCTACGAGCAGTACTTC
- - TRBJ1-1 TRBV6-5 CASSPLRQRPTEAFF TGTGCCAGCAGTCCCCTTAGACAGCGACCCACTGAAGCTTTCTTT
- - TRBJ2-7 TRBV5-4 CASSLAAGPSYEQYF TGTGCCAGCAGCTTGGCAGCGGGTCCTTCCTACGAGCAGTACTTC
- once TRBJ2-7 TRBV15 CATSTERGGNYEQYF TGTGCCACCAGCACCGAGCGAGGAGGTAACTACGAGCAGTACTTC
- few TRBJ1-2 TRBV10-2 CASKMTVNYGYTF TGCGCCAGCAAGATGACTGTTAACTATGGCTACACCTTC
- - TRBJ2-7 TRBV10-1 CASSESQAYEQYF TGCGCCAGCAGTGAGTCACAGGCCTACGAGCAGTACTTC
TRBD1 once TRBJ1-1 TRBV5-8 CASSPSATGANTEAFF TGTGCCAGCAGCCCTTCGGCGACAGGGGCGAACACTGAAGCTTTCTTT
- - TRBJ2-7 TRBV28 CASSPPPGTPYEQYF TGTGCCAGCAGCCCTCCCCCGGGGACACCCTACGAGCAGTACTTC
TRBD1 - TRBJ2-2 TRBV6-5 CASSTQGMTGELFF TGTGCCAGCAGCACACAGGGGATGACCGGGGAGCTGTTTTTT
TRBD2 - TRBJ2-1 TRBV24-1 CATSDLGSGSSYNEQFF TGTGCCACCAGTGATTTGGGTAGCGGGAGCTCCTACAATGAGCAGTTCTTC
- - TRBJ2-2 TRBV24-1 CATRSGTGELFF TGTGCCACCAGGTCGGGCACCGGGGAGCTGTTTTTT
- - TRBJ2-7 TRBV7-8 CASSLGRGYEQYF TGTGCCAGCAGCTTAGGAAGAGGGTACGAGCAGTACTTC
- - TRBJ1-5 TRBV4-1 CASSQRGGQPQHF TGCGCCAGCAGCCAGCGGGGGGGACAGCCCCAGCATTTT
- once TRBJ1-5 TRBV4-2 CASSPEDSSNQPQHF TGTGCCAGCAGCCCCGAAGACAGTAGCAATCAGCCCCAGCATTTT
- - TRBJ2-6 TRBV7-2 CASSSRVSGANVLTF TGTGCCAGCAGCTCGAGGGTCTCTGGGGCCAACGTCCTGACTTTC
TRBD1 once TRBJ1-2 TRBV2 CASNRDRANLYGYTF TGTGCCAGCAATCGGGACAGGGCTAACCTCTATGGCTACACCTTC
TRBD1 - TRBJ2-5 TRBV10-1 CASSADRAGETQYF TGCGCCAGCAGTGCGGACAGGGCGGGGGAGACCCAGTACTTC